This TCR beta chain emerged from a study of T cells expressing NK-cell markers. About the study: Sorted T-cell subsets CD3+CD56+NKG2C+, CD3+CD56+NKG2C- and CD3+CD56-NKG2C+ were TCR beta-sequenced. Overall study findings and caveats: CD8+ T cells in six or seven donors included dominant NKG2C+ clonotypes at roughly 1.0-7.0%. A few of the donors also had these clonotypes leading their CD3+CD56-NKG2C+ fraction.

Of note for this clonotype: What it recognizes is unknown.

Germline lookup yields CDR1 SGHRS and CDR2 YFSETQ. This CDR3 contains 16 residues. In generating TCR beta cDNA, 5'RACE template switching with UMIs was used. With the 5' RACE reads reprocessed, TCRdb shows one record per CDR3 protein and no DNA. The sample includes a few hundred thousand distinct CDR3 sequences. Sequencing was done on a sample of blood T cells: a sorted CD56 or NKG2C T cell subset, CD4+ or CD8+ T cells, or bulk PBMC T cells (not recorded which). The source is a woman in her 50s in good health. V and J are TRBV5-1 and TRBJ2-2; the TCRdb call, TRBD1, lacks DNA for checking. The chain's CDR3 is CASRRGTGDPTGELFF.